These 3 T cell receptor beta chains originate from one sample sequenced in a study of cytomegalovirus exposure and HLA in healthy donors. PCR employed 60 Vbeta and 13 Jbeta primers. Profiled with immunoSEQ multiplex PCR; TCRdb holds only in-frame clones, not every one. The sample contains under 200,000 clones, roughly four fifths of which appear only once. Sequenced sample: PBMCs. All receptors come from a woman aged 45-59 years in good health and CMV-seronegative.

In regard to this clone: Other DNA sequences in the sample encode the same CDR3. Here the CDR3 reads CASRLGQLPNYGYTF. CDR3 nucleotides: TGTGCCAGCAGACTAGGACAGCTCCCGAACTATGGCTACACCTTC. This sequence joins TRBV6-5 and TRBJ1-2; a weak D match, TRBD1 (6 bases). The germline V gene encodes CDR1 MNHEY and CDR2 SVGAGI. With 6 bases removed from V and 2 bases from J, the gap between germline ends came to 16 bases. There are 15 residues in the CDR3.

Points on this clone: Other DNA sequences in the sample encode the same CDR3. V usage is TRBV7-6 and J usage is TRBJ2-2; D possibly corresponds to TRBD1 (7 bases). Germline V CDR1 and CDR2: SGHVS, FNYEAQ. The CDR3 has 14 residues. Trimming shortened V by 8 bases and J by 6 bases, and 16 bases separated the two germline ends. CDR3 bases: TGTGCCAGCCTGGAGGGGGCGGAACCCGGGGAGCTGTTTTTT. Translating gives CASLEGAEPGELFF.

The rearrangement joins TRBV2 to TRBJ1-6, with D maybe TRBD1 (5 bases). The germline V gene has CDR1 SNHLY and CDR2 FYNNEI. The CDR3 has 14 residues. Trimming cost V 6 bases and J 8 bases, with 14 bases left between them. The CDR3 sequence is CASSPQGVDSPLHF. The CDR3 DNA is TGTGCCAGCAGCCCCCAGGGCGTGGATTCACCCCTCCACTTT.